The 10 T cell receptor beta chains listed next were all sequenced from one sample in a study of regulatory T cells in long-lasting Graves disease. Construction of the TCR beta libraries employed iRepertoire HTBI primers in conjunction with Arm-PCR of CDR3 regions. One entry per CDR3 protein, called by TCRdb with MiXCR from the multiplex PCR reads. Altogether 550,000 or so distinct CDR3 sequences are present, about 12% being singletons, with the ten largest covering about 8.9%. Time point noted: newly diagnosed GD, antithyroid drugs for less than 3 months. From RNA extracted from PBMCs, the TCR library was made. The same sample was also used in a study of T cells in Graves' hyperthyroidism and ophthalmopathy.

The sample was peripheral blood mononuclear cells (PBMCs), taken at new diagnosis, from a patient treated with antithyroid drugs. These receptors all come from a woman aged 30 to 39 with Graves disease.

There are many counts of this clonotype. This chain links TRBV7-9 with TRBJ2-6; a possible D gene is TRBD2 (6 bases). CDR1 SEHNR and CDR2 FQNEAQ come from the germline V gene (reference sequence). The CDR3 runs to 16 residues. The V end was cut by 8 bases, the J end by 4 bases, with 18 bases between. This CDR3 reads CASHHRWGDGANVLTF. The DNA for the CDR3 is TGTGCCAGCCACCATAGATGGGGGGACGGGGCCAACGTCCTGACTTTC. The complete variable domain, with remaining parts taken from reference TRBV7-9 and TRBJ2-6, reads DTGVSQNPRHKITKRGQNVTFRCDPISEHNRLYWYRQTLGQGPEFLTYFQNEAQLEKSRLLSDRFSAERPKGSFSTLEIQRTEQGDSAMYLCASHHRWGDGANVLTFGAGSRLTVL.

The sample holds many counts of this clonotype. This chain links TRBV10-3 with TRBJ1-1; a weak D match, TRBD1 (6 bases). CDR3 length: 16 amino acids. Trimming stripped 5 bases from V and 5 bases from J, with 21 bases between. CDR1 and CDR2 from the germline V gene are ENHRY and SYGVKD. The CDR3 DNA reads TGTGCCATCAGTAACCGGGACACGAAGGCGGGTACTGAAGCTTTCTTT. This sequence encodes CAISNRDTKAGTEAFF.

The chain combines TRBV6-2 or TRBV6-3 with TRBJ2-7; D is unclear. V was pared by 4 bases and J by 7 bases, with 8 bases between. The CDR3 is 11 amino acids. The germline CDR1 and CDR2 sequences are MNHEY and SVGEGT. CDR3 amino acids: CASSWTGEQYF. DNA of the CDR3: TGTGCCAGCAGTTGGACCGGGGAGCAGTACTTC.

This clonotype was observed a handful of times. The chain joins TRBV20-1 to TRBJ2-1, with unresolved D. Germline lookup yields CDR1 DFQATT and CDR2 SNEGSKA (reference sequence). This CDR3 has 14 residues. Trimming took 5 bases from V and 2 from J, leaving 13 bases between them. The CDR3 DNA is TGCAGTGCTTTCAATAGGGTCACCTACAATGAGCAGTTCTTC. Translating gives CSAFNRVTYNEQFF.

This clonotype was seen only a few times. V gene TRBV4-1 combines with J gene TRBJ1-4; perhaps TRBD1 as D (6 bases). Germline CDR1 reads MGHRA; CDR2 reads YSYEKL. The CDR3 extends over 15 amino acids. The V end was cut by 4 bases, the J end by 2 bases, with 11 bases between. The CDR3 is CASSRRQDTNEKLFF. The CDR3 region has the DNA TGCGCCAGCAGCCGCCGACAGGATACTAATGAAAAACTGTTTTTT.

This clonotype appeared many times. This sequence joins TRBV30 and TRBJ2-7, with TRBD2 identical over 9 bases. CDR3 length equals 14 residues. Germline assignment: CDR1 GTSNPN and CDR2 SVGIG (reference sequence). The trim removed 0 bases at V and 5 bases at J, leaving 5 bases unmatched. CDR3 region: CAWSVKAGGHEQYF. The DNA of the CDR3 is TGTGCCTGGAGTGTAAAAGCGGGAGGCCACGAGCAGTACTTC.

This clonotype occurred many times. The V gene is TRBV7-9, the J gene TRBJ2-7; D uncertain. Trimming took 2 bases from V and 3 from J, leaving 8 bases between them. CDR3 length: 13 residues. Germline values: CDR1 SEHNR, CDR2 FQNEAQ (reference sequence). CDR3 DNA: TGTGCCAGCAGCTTATGGGCAGTCTACGAGCAGTACTTC. It codes for CASSLWAVYEQYF.

Ten or more counts support this clonotype. The chain employs TRBV5-1 and TRBJ2-3; 7 bases match TRBD1. Trimming took 9 bases from V and 5 from J; bases not matched to a gene: 12. The CDR3 sequence is 14 residues long. Germline V gives CDR1 SGHRS, CDR2 YFSETQ. The DNA for the CDR3 is TGCGCCACCCAAGAGACAGGGATCGGAGATACGCAGTATTTT. Translated, it gives CATQETGIGDTQYF.

This clonotype came up many times. The V gene is TRBV19, the J gene TRBJ1-1, with D maybe TRBD1 (6 bases). V was cut by 5 bases and J by 1 base, with 14 bases left in between. Looked up from germline, CDR1 is LNHDA and CDR2 is SQIVND (reference sequence). The CDR3 has 15 residues. The CDR3 here is CASSRTAVANTEAFF. DNA for the CDR3: TGTGCCAGTAGTCGGACAGCGGTGGCGAACACTGAAGCTTTCTTT.

This clonotype was detected many times. The CDR3 coding sequence is TGTGCCAGCAGTCGGGCTAGCGCATACAATGAGCAGTTCTTC. Its protein product is CASSRASAYNEQFF. This rearrangement joins TRBV9 to TRBJ2-1; possible D gene TRBD2, 6 bases. Per germline, CDR1 SGDLS and CDR2 YYNGEE. The CDR3 is 14 amino acids. With 5 bases removed from V and 4 bases from J, the gap between germline ends came to 13 bases.